This T cell receptor (beta chain) was recorded in a study of cytomegalovirus exposure and HLA in healthy donors. With respect to this clone: No antigen is known for it.

Germline CDR1 and CDR2: SGHVS and FNYEAQ. The junction had 7 bases not matched to a gene; V was cut back by 6 bases and J by 0 bases. The CDR3 runs to 15 residues. In the PCR, 60 Vbeta and 13 Jbeta primers were used. Clones were sequenced by immunoSEQ multiplex PCR, and TCRdb holds only the in-frame ones, with some missing. The profile shows 150,000 or so clones, 75% to 85% of them singletons. Study outcomes and limitations: The authors listed 180 or so TCR beta chains as cytomegalovirus-associated. Later on, an analysis found that several of the most significant clusters appeared to be linked to common viral pathogens, which included parvovirus B19. In a later analysis, HLA-associated TCR beta chains were more clonally expanded than equally common others.

This clonotype was obtained from a man aged 45-60 years in good health and CMV-seronegative. The rearrangement joins TRBV7-6 to TRBJ1-1, with 7 nucleotides matching TRBD1. Material for sequencing was PBMCs. The CDR3 region has the DNA TGTGCCAGCAGACTTGGGACAGACATGAACACTGAAGCTTTCTTT. Encoded protein: CASRLGTDMNTEAFF.